A single sample gave rise to the 27 T cell receptor beta chains below, sequenced in a study of regulatory T cells in long-lasting Graves disease. Time point specified: newly diagnosed GD, antithyroid drugs for less than 3 months. The TCR library was prepared using RNA isolated from PBMCs. TCR beta libraries were built with iRepertoire HTBI primers and Arm-PCR of CDR3 regions. TCRdb passed the multiplex PCR reads through MiXCR, listing each CDR3 protein once. The sample holds approximately 300,000 distinct CDR3 sequences; 18% are singletons and the top ten take approximately 35%. Sequencing used peripheral blood mononuclear cells (PBMCs), obtained at new diagnosis, from a patient treated with antithyroid drugs. Receptor source: a female donor with Graves disease.

This chain links TRBV12-3 or TRBV12-4 with TRBJ2-3; D is unresolved. The CDR3 covers 14 residues. Trimming pared 1 base from V and 2 bases from J, leaving 7 bases between. DNA of the CDR3: TGTGCCAGCAGTTTAGTTGAGCCCACAGATACGCAGTATTTT. Encoded protein: CASSLVEPTDTQYF.

The gene calls are TRBV29-1 and TRBJ2-3; 11 nucleotides line up with TRBD1. Looked up from germline, CDR1 is SQVTM and CDR2 is ANQGSEA. After removal of 8 bases from V and 3 bases from J, the junction contained 7 bases not matched to a gene. The CDR3 contains 14 residues. This chain's CDR3 is CSSVRDRGTDTQYF. CDR3 coding DNA: TGCAGCAGTGTCCGGGACAGGGGGACAGATACGCAGTATTTT.

This clonotype was seen many times. The V and J genes are TRBV12-3 or TRBV12-4 and TRBJ1-2, with unresolved D. CDR3 length: 13 amino acids. Trimming pared 5 bases from V and 7 bases from J, leaving 14 bases between. As DNA, the CDR3 is TGTGCCAGCAGTCCGGGTAGGGCTGGTGGCTACACCTTC. Translated: CASSPGRAGGYTF.

As to this clonotype: A much larger clone is a single base away; this may be a read error. The V and J genes are TRBV9 and TRBJ2-5; D remains ambiguous. Germline CDR1 and CDR2: SGDLS and YYNGEE. The CDR3 loop spans 15 amino acids. The V end lost 0 bases, the J end lost 1 base, and 10 bases lay between the germline ends. CDR3: CASSVAFGSQETQYF. Here the CDR3 DNA reads TGTGCCAGCAGCGTAGCTTTCGGGTCCCAAGAGACCCAGTACTTC.

The rearrangement uses TRBV6-1 and TRBJ1-2, with a tentative D call TRBD1 (6 bases). V lost 6 bases, J lost 8 bases, and 10 bases lay in between. Germline CDR1 reads MNHNS; CDR2 reads SASEGT. CDR3 length: 11 amino acids. The CDR3 DNA follows: TGTGCCAGCAGAGGTGGGGGCGGCTACACCTTC. It specifies CASRGGGGYTF.

The chain combines TRBV6-1 with TRBJ2-3; 7 bases map to TRBD2. Germline V gene data show CDR1 as MNHNS and CDR2 as SASEGT. Losses at the gene ends were 5 bases for V and 4 bases for J; bases not matched to a gene: 6. The CDR3 is 14 residues long. CDR3 sequence (DNA): TGTGCCAGCAGTCGCAGCGGGAAGGCAGATACGCAGTATTTT. Translation gives CASSRSGKADTQYF.

The V and J genes are TRBV6-6 and TRBJ1-2; 9 bases align to TRBD1. The CDR3 spans 16 residues. The V gene's germline CDR1 is MNHNY and CDR2 SVGAGI (reference sequence). V was pared by 0 bases and J by 8 bases, with 10 bases of the junction left unmatched. In DNA form, the CDR3 reads TGTGCCAGCAGTTACTCGTGGACAGGGGATATCAGCGGCTACACCTTC. Translating it yields CASSYSWTGDISGYTF.

This clonotype has ten or more counts. The chain couples TRBV9 to TRBJ1-1; no firm D call. Germline V gene sequence: CDR1 SGDLS, CDR2 YYNGEE. The CDR3 is 14 amino acids. V lost 0 bases and J lost 1, with 7 bases in between. This CDR3 is CASSVEGANTEAFF. The CDR3 region has the DNA TGTGCCAGCAGCGTAGAGGGCGCGAACACTGAAGCTTTCTTT.

This clonotype was recorded at least ten times. The chain recombines TRBV12-5 with TRBJ2-2; TRBD1 matches at 9 bases. After removal of 2 bases from V and 7 bases from J, the junction contained 11 bases not matched to a gene. CDR1 LGHNT and CDR2 FRNRAP come from the germline V gene. The length of the CDR3 is 17 residues. DNA for the CDR3: TGTGCTAGTGGTTTGACACCGGGACAGGGAATGATCGGGGAGCTGTTTTTT. It translates to CASGLTPGQGMIGELFF.

In its sample, this clonotype was seen many times. This chain's CDR3 is CASSLPGARRDGYTF. CDR3 bases: TGCGCCAGCAGCTTGCCGGGGGCCCGAAGGGATGGCTACACCTTC. The rearrangement joins TRBV5-1 to TRBJ1-2; a weak D match, TRBD1 (6 bases). Trimming shortened V by 1 base and J by 6 bases, and 16 bases separated the two germline ends. The CDR3 runs 15 residues. The V gene's germline CDR1 is SGHRS and CDR2 YFSETQ.

This clonotype was observed many times. The rearrangement uses TRBV27 and TRBJ2-3; 7 positions agree with TRBD2. Germline CDR1 MNHEY, CDR2 SMNVEV (reference sequence). The CDR3 is made up of 20 amino acids. The V gene end was trimmed by 4 bases and the J gene end by 1 base; junction bases not matched to a gene: 20. The CDR3 DNA reads as TGTGCCAGCAGTTCCTCGGCCTTCGGAGAGCGGGATGGGGGCACAGATACGCAGTATTTT. Encoded protein: CASSSSAFGERDGGTDTQYF.

V and J are TRBV27 and TRBJ2-2; no clear D gene. CDR1 is MNHEY, CDR2 SMNVEV, per germline (reference sequence). V was trimmed by 10 bases and J by 2 bases, leaving 14 bases between them. The CDR3 runs 14 residues. The chain's CDR3 is CANAFHVNTGELFF. CDR3 in DNA: TGTGCCAACGCATTCCACGTCAACACCGGGGAGCTGTTTTTT.

In this sample, this clonotype turned up many times. The J gene is TRBJ1-1, the V gene TRBV12-3 or TRBV12-4; TRBD1 might be the D (6 bases). CDR3 length equals 14 residues. Trimming took off 4 bases at V and 1 base at J, with 10 bases between the two ends. The CDR3 sequence is CASSSWTANTEAFF. CDR3 sequence (DNA): TGTGCCAGCAGTTCCTGGACAGCGAACACTGAAGCTTTCTTT.

V gene TRBV16 combines with J gene TRBJ2-7; D is perhaps TRBD2 (6 bases). The CDR3 extends over 14 amino acids. Trimming removed 2 bases at V and 2 bases at J, with 10 bases between. CDR1 is KGHSY, CDR2 FQNENV, per germline. As DNA, the CDR3 is TGTGCCAGCAGCCAAGTCTTAGCGGCCTACGAGCAGTACTTC. Translating it yields CASSQVLAAYEQYF.

The table lists this clonotype with many counts. The chain joins TRBV28 to TRBJ2-7; 9 bases are a match to TRBD2. The V and J ends lost 3 bases and 1 base, in that order; junction bases with no gene match: 19. The length of the CDR3 is 20 residues. Germline V gene data show CDR1 as MDHEN and CDR2 as SYDVKM. CDR3 loop: CASSFVGRGSGRGGSYEQYF. Written as DNA, the CDR3 is TGTGCCAGCAGTTTCGTAGGGCGCGGTAGCGGGAGAGGGGGGTCCTACGAGCAGTACTTC.

This clonotype showed up many times. J is TRBJ1-1 and V is TRBV2; D is unresolved. The CDR3 consists of 14 residues. Germline V lookup: CDR1 SNHLY, CDR2 FYNNEI. The ends were cut back, 6 bases at V and 1 base at J, with 12 bases in the middle. CDR3 bases: TGTGCCAGCAGCCTGGGGTATAGGAACACTGAAGCTTTCTTT. Its protein is CASSLGYRNTEAFF.

This rearrangement joins TRBV24-1 to TRBJ2-1; 10 bases line up with TRBD1. Germline V gene data show CDR1 as KGHDR and CDR2 as SFDVKD. V dropped 5 bases and J dropped 4; count of bases not matched to a gene: 13. The CDR3 has 18 amino acids. The CDR3 reads CATSGDTTGQGVYNEQFF. In nucleotides, the CDR3 is TGTGCCACCAGTGGAGATACCACCGGACAGGGGGTTTACAATGAGCAGTTCTTC.

The chain joins TRBV28 to TRBJ1-2, with D hard to call. Germline lookup yields CDR1 MDHEN and CDR2 SYDVKM. Trimming removed 3 bases at V and 7 bases at J, with 6 bases between. The CDR3 has 11 residues. This chain's CDR3 is CASSFLTGYTF. In nucleotides, the CDR3 is TGTGCCAGCAGTTTTTTGACTGGCTACACCTTC.

This clonotype has a count of ten or more. This chain uses TRBV9 with TRBJ2-7; TRBD1 might be the D (5 bases). The germline V and J ends were trimmed by 0 bases and 4 bases, with 14 bases remaining between them. Germline values: CDR1 SGDLS, CDR2 YYNGEE. This CDR3 has 15 residues. CDR3 sequence reads: CASSVGQGPAYEQYF. The CDR3, as DNA: TGTGCCAGCAGCGTAGGCCAGGGTCCAGCATACGAGCAGTACTTC.

This clonotype was picked up many times. The genes are TRBV7-9 and TRBJ1-1; D is perhaps TRBD1 (5 bases). Germline V lookup: CDR1 SEHNR, CDR2 FQNEAQ (reference sequence). Trimming cost V 5 bases and J 6 bases, with 16 bases left between them. The CDR3 is 14 residues long. The CDR3 nucleotides are TGTGCCAGCAGCCCCGCCGGTAGGGGCCCTGAAGCTTTCTTT. It translates to CASSPAGRGPEAFF. Combining the CDR3 with reference TRBV7-9 and TRBJ1-1 gives the whole variable domain DTGVSQNPRHKITKRGQNVTFRCDPISEHNRLYWYRQTLGQGPEFLTYFQNEAQLEKSRLLSDRFSAERPKGSFSTLEIQRTEQGDSAMYLCASSPAGRGPEAFFGQGTRLTVV.

This clonotype was observed at least ten times. This chain uses TRBV5-1 with TRBJ1-1; tentative D call: TRBD1 (5 bases). Trimming shortened V by 5 bases and J by 0 bases, and 17 bases separated the two germline ends. The CDR3 consists of 16 residues. Per the germline V gene, CDR1 is SGHRS and CDR2 is YFSETQ. The chain's CDR3 is CASSFSGSLVNTEAFF. The CDR3 nucleotides read TGCGCCAGCAGTTTTTCAGGGTCTCTAGTGAACACTGAAGCTTTCTTT.

Points on this clonotype: A much larger clone differs by one base, so this may be a read error. The chain employs TRBV7-9 and TRBJ1-5, with TRBD1 as a possible D gene (5 bases). Germline loops: CDR1 SEHNR, CDR2 FQNEAQ (reference sequence). The CDR3 extends over 16 amino acids. This chain's CDR3 is CTSSSRGIYSNQPQHF. Here the CDR3 DNA reads TGTACCAGCAGCAGCCGGGGCATTTATAGCAATCAGCCCCAGCATTTT. Looking up the rest from reference TRBV7-9 and TRBJ1-5 gives the full variable domain: DTGVSQNPRHKITKRGQNVTFRCDPISEHNRLYWYRQTLGQGPEFLTYFQNEAQLEKSRLLSDRFSAERPKGSFSTLEIQRTEQGDSAMYLCTSSSRGIYSNQPQHFGDGTRLSIL.

This clonotype was observed at least ten times. The J gene is TRBJ2-7, the V gene TRBV30; D is ambiguous. Germline assignment: CDR1 GTSNPN and CDR2 SVGIG (reference sequence). V dropped 4 bases and J dropped 3 bases, with 7 bases sitting between them. This CDR3 contains 11 residues. CDR3 sequence reads: CAWMESYEQYF. The CDR3 region has the DNA TGTGCCTGGATGGAGAGCTACGAGCAGTACTTC.

This clonotype appeared many times. The CDR3: CATSSSRGKETQYF. In DNA form, the CDR3 reads TGTGCCACCAGCAGTTCCAGGGGGAAAGAGACCCAGTACTTC. The chain has TRBV15 and TRBJ2-5, with 7 bases identical to TRBD1. V was clipped by 3 bases and J by 3 bases; unmatched bases: 4. In germline, CDR1 is LNHNV, CDR2 YYDKDF (reference sequence). This CDR3 region has 14 residues.

This clonotype came up many times. This chain links TRBV19 with TRBJ1-2, with TRBD1 matching 8 bases. After removal of 4 bases from V and 4 bases from J, the junction contained 5 bases not matched to a gene. The CDR3 runs 14 residues. The germline CDR1 and CDR2 sequences are LNHDA and SQIVND (reference sequence). CDR3 loop: CASSRRTGIYGYTF. CDR3 nucleotide sequence: TGTGCCAGTAGTAGAAGGACAGGGATCTATGGCTACACCTTC. Complete variable domain (other parts from reference TRBV19 and TRBJ1-2): DGGITQSPKYLFRKEGQNVTLSCEQNLNHDAMYWYRQDPGQGLRLIYYSQIVNDFQKGDIAEGYSVSREKKESFPLTVTSAQKNPTAFYLCASSRRTGIYGYTFGSGTRLTVV.

J is TRBJ1-2 and V is TRBV6-2 or TRBV6-3; tentative D call: TRBD1 (6 bases). Trimming took off 4 bases at V and 3 bases at J, with 9 bases between the two ends. This CDR3 has 13 amino acids. CDR1 is MNHEY, CDR2 SVGEGT, per germline. CDR3 sequence reads: CASSFRQDYGYTF. CDR3 nucleotides: TGTGCCAGCAGTTTTCGACAGGACTATGGCTACACCTTC.

This clonotype was recorded many times. The V call is TRBV20-1, the J call TRBJ2-5, with D perhaps TRBD1 (6 bases). Germline V gene data show CDR1 as DFQATT and CDR2 as SNEGSKA (reference sequence). The V end lost 4 bases, the J end lost 4 bases, and 22 bases lay between the germline ends. The CDR3 covers 16 residues. DNA of the CDR3: TGCAGTGCTACCGTGCCGAGGGGGTCTCTAGTAGAGACCCAGTACTTC. Its protein is CSATVPRGSLVETQYF.